Listed here are 20 T cell receptor beta chains from one sample, sequenced in a study of radiotherapy plus CTLA-4 blockade in lung cancer. The table came from immunoSEQ multiplex PCR; TCRdb's copy has only in-frame clones and leaves some out. The sample comprises around 90,000 clones, 83% of which are singletons, and more than 0.75% rests with the top ten. The sequencing here drew on peripheral blood, taken from a patient treated with radiotherapy plus ipilimumab. The receptor set was obtained from a human donor with non-small cell lung cancer who had stable disease on radiotherapy plus ipilimumab.

The chain links TRBV28 to TRBJ2-5; D may be TRBD2 (5 bases). The CDR3 runs to 13 residues. Germline CDR1 is MDHEN and CDR2 is SYDVKM. V lost 5 bases and J 5 bases, leaving 12 bases between the germline ends. CDR3 DNA sequence: TGTGCCAGCAGTCGGGGAGCTGGGGAGACCCAGTACTTC. Protein: CASSRGAGETQYF. Combining the CDR3 with reference TRBV28 and TRBJ2-5 gives the whole variable domain DVKVTQSSRYLVKRTGEKVFLECVQDMDHENMFWYRQDPGLGLRLIYFSYDVKMKEKGDIPEGYSVSREKKERFSLILESASTNQTSMYLCASSRGAGETQYFGPGTRLLVL.

This rearrangement joins TRBV28 to TRBJ2-5, with a weak D call TRBD1 (6 bases). Looked up from germline, CDR1 is MDHEN and CDR2 is SYDVKM. CDR3 length: 14 residues. Trimming took 1 base from V and 1 from J, leaving 7 bases between them. The chain's CDR3 is CASSLSRGQETQYF. CDR3 DNA: TGTGCCAGCAGTTTATCCAGGGGCCAAGAGACCCAGTACTTC.

The chain carries TRBV27 and TRBJ2-7, with D maybe TRBD1 (5 bases). Germline CDR1 reads MNHEY; CDR2 reads SMNVEV (reference sequence). The CDR3 spans 13 residues. V lost 5 bases and J 3 bases, leaving 11 bases between the germline ends. CDR3 sequence: CASSPRGVYEQYF. CDR3 bases: TGTGCCAGCAGTCCTAGGGGTGTCTACGAGCAGTACTTC.

The genes are TRBV2 and TRBJ2-1, with 10 bases matching TRBD2. The CDR3 totals 14 residues. Looked up from germline, CDR1 is SNHLY and CDR2 is FYNNEI. The V and J ends lost 7 bases and 7 bases, in that order; junction bases with no gene match: 7. The CDR3 bases are TGTGCCAGCATTCGGAGACTAGCGGGTAATGAGCAGTTCTTC. The encoded protein is CASIRRLAGNEQFF. The complete variable domain, with remaining parts taken from reference TRBV2 and TRBJ2-1, reads EPEVTQTPSHQVTQMGQEVILRCVPISNHLYFYWYRQILGQKVEFLVSFYNNEISEKSEIFDDQFSVERPDGSNFTLKIRSTKLEDSAMYFCASIRRLAGNEQFFGPGTRLTVL.

V and J are TRBV9 and TRBJ2-1, with 7 bases fitting TRBD1. This CDR3 has 15 residues. Germline V gene lookup returns CDR1 SGDLS and CDR2 YYNGEE. V dropped 0 bases and J dropped 2; count of bases not matched to a gene: 2. Here the CDR3 reads CASSVVGQTYNEQFF. CDR3 DNA sequence: TGTGCCAGCAGCGTAGTGGGACAGACCTACAATGAGCAGTTCTTC.

The chain is built from TRBV5-1 and TRBJ2-2; D ambiguous. Germline V gene lookup returns CDR1 SGHRS and CDR2 YFSETQ. CDR3 length equals 14 residues. V lost 0 bases to trimming and J lost 7 bases, with 10 bases between them. CDR3 coding DNA: TGCGCCAGCAGCTTGGGGGCAGTAGACGGGGAGCTGTTTTTT. This translates into CASSLGAVDGELFF.

The V call is TRBV27, the J call TRBJ2-1, with D perhaps TRBD2 (5 bases). The CDR3 is 16 amino acids. The V gene lost 5 bases and the J gene lost 0 bases, with 14 bases spanning the gap. CDR1 and CDR2 from the germline V gene are MNHEY and SMNVEV (reference sequence). The CDR3 reads CASSPWSGNSYNEQFF. Written as DNA, the CDR3 is TGTGCCAGCAGTCCTTGGTCGGGGAACTCCTACAATGAGCAGTTCTTC.

This clone was observed once. V usage is TRBV27 and J usage is TRBJ1-5; D perhaps matches TRBD1 (5 bases). Germline V lookup: CDR1 MNHEY, CDR2 SMNVEV (reference sequence). The germline V and J ends were trimmed by 5 bases and 4 bases, with 18 bases remaining between them. There are 16 residues in the CDR3. This CDR3 is CASSPTSGGKNQPQHF. In DNA, the CDR3 is TGTGCCAGCAGTCCTACCTCGGGGGGGAAAAATCAGCCCCAGCATTTT.

As for this clone: Additional DNA sequences in this sample encode the identical CDR3. This chain connects TRBV11-2 to TRBJ1-4; 9 positions agree with TRBD1. The length of the CDR3 is 13 residues. Looked up from germline, CDR1 is SGHAT and CDR2 is FQNNGV. Trimming took 4 bases from V and 13 from J; bases not matched to a gene: 7. The CDR3 is CASSYGTGRRLFF. In DNA form, the CDR3 reads TGTGCCAGCAGCTACGGGACAGGGCGTCGACTGTTTTTT.

This clone showed up just once. V and J are TRBV27 and TRBJ2-1, with TRBD2 matching over 10 bases. Germline V gene sequence: CDR1 MNHEY, CDR2 SMNVEV (reference sequence). V shed 5 bases, J shed 7 bases, and the junction held 5 bases outside the gene matches. CDR3 size: 14 residues. The CDR3, as DNA: TGTGCCAGCAGTCAGACTAGCGGGTTTAATGAGCAGTTCTTC. It encodes CASSQTSGFNEQFF.

The rearrangement links TRBV9 to TRBJ2-2, with TRBD2 matching over 7 bases. V gave up 3 bases and J gave up 6 bases; unmatched junction bases: 8. Looked up from germline, CDR1 is SGDLS and CDR2 is YYNGEE. This CDR3 contains 15 residues. The CDR3 DNA reads as TGTGCCAGCAGCGCCCCGGGGGGAGGTGCCGGGGAGCTGTTTTTT. Amino acid sequence: CASSAPGGGAGELFF.

The V gene is TRBV7-3, the J gene TRBJ2-1, with a tentative D call TRBD2 (6 bases). The CDR3 consists of 15 residues. Trimming pared 5 bases from V and 4 bases from J, leaving 15 bases between. The V gene's germline CDR1 is SGHTA and CDR2 FQGTGA. The CDR3 sequence is CASSPNPSAYNEQFF. CDR3 coding DNA: TGTGCCAGCAGCCCAAACCCTAGCGCTTACAATGAGCAGTTCTTC.

The chain couples TRBV7-8 to TRBJ1-5; 7 bases map to TRBD1. Germline V gene data show CDR1 as SGHVS and CDR2 as FQNEAQ. The CDR3 has 17 amino acids. V was pared by 0 bases and J by 6 bases, with 11 bases of the junction left unmatched. The CDR3: CASSLAQTGPRGQPQHF. CDR3 nucleotides: TGTGCCAGCAGCTTAGCGCAGACAGGGCCCCGAGGTCAGCCCCAGCATTTT. Combining the CDR3 with reference TRBV7-8 and TRBJ1-5 gives the whole variable domain GAGVSQSPRYKVAKRGQDVALRCDPISGHVSLFWYQQALGQGPEFLTYFQNEAQLDKSGLPSDRFFAERPEGSVSTLKIQRTQQEDSAVYLCASSLAQTGPRGQPQHFGDGTRLSIL.

J is TRBJ2-3 and V is TRBV6-1; D may correspond to TRBD1 or TRBD2 (5 bases each). This CDR3 is 13 amino acids long. Germline V lookup: CDR1 MNHNS, CDR2 SASEGT. The ends were cut back, 7 bases at V and 3 bases at J, with 11 bases in the middle. The CDR3 DNA is TGTGCCAGCATCCGGGACCTAACAGATACGCAGTATTTT. Translation gives CASIRDLTDTQYF.

The genes are TRBV7-2 and TRBJ2-2, with D unresolved. Trimming stripped 5 bases from V and 3 bases from J, with 4 bases between. CDR1 and CDR2 (germline): SGHTA, FQGNSA. The CDR3 is 12 residues long. CDR3 sequence: CASSTYTGELFF. The CDR3 coding sequence is TGTGCCAGCAGCACCTACACCGGGGAGCTGTTTTTT. Combining the CDR3 with reference TRBV7-2 and TRBJ2-2 gives the whole variable domain GAGVSQSPSNKVTEKGKDVELRCDPISGHTALYWYRQSLGQGLEFLIYFQGNSAPDKSGLPSDRFSAERTGGSVSTLTIQRTQQEDSAVYLCASSTYTGELFFGEGSRLTVL.

The CDR3 DNA sequence: TGTGCCAGCAGAACCGACAGGGCAGGAAATGAAAAACTGTTTTTT. It translates to CASRTDRAGNEKLFF. This rearrangement joins TRBV28 to TRBJ1-4; 7 nucleotides match TRBD1. The CDR3 extends over 15 amino acids. The J segment lost 5 bases and the V segment lost 6 bases, leaving 9 bases of the junction unmatched. Germline values: CDR1 MDHEN, CDR2 SYDVKM.

The chain is built from TRBV27 and TRBJ1-5; 7 bases map to TRBD1. CDR3 length equals 12 residues. Trimming removed 6 bases from V and 6 bases from J; junction bases left unmatched: 2. The germline CDR1 and CDR2 sequences are MNHEY and SMNVEV (reference sequence). CDR3 DNA sequence: TGTGCCAGCAGCAGGGGGGGTCAGCCCCAGCATTTT. Amino acid sequence: CASSRGGQPQHF.

The genes are TRBV5-6 and TRBJ1-5; 10 bases are a match to TRBD1. The length of the CDR3 is 15 residues. Trimming removed 3 bases from V and 6 bases from J; junction bases left unmatched: 6. CDR1 and CDR2 (germline): SGHDT, YYEEEE. Here the CDR3 reads CASSSGTGVFQPQHF. CDR3 nucleotide sequence: TGTGCCAGCAGCTCTGGGACAGGGGTATTTCAGCCCCAGCATTTT.

The chain recombines TRBV19 with TRBJ1-3, with unresolved D. This CDR3 spans 16 amino acids. Germline CDR1 reads LNHDA; CDR2 reads SQIVND (reference sequence). Trimming took 5 bases from V and 3 from J, leaving 17 bases between them. The CDR3 protein is CASSPPGPPGGNTIYF. The DNA of the CDR3 is TGTGCCAGTAGTCCCCCCGGGCCGCCTGGTGGAAACACCATATATTTT.

This clone was observed once. The J gene is TRBJ2-1, the V gene TRBV30, with D uncertain. The CDR3 length is 13 residues. Per germline, CDR1 GTSNPN and CDR2 SVGIG (reference sequence). Trimming stripped 0 bases from V and 9 bases from J, with 12 bases between. CDR3 loop: CAWSVQMGSEQFF. The DNA of the CDR3 is TGTGCCTGGAGTGTACAAATGGGATCTGAGCAGTTCTTC.